This T cell receptor (beta chain) was retrieved from a study of blood T cells in healthy people across ages. The sample holds many counts of this clonotype. This CDR3 is built from 13 residues. V shed 4 bases and J shed 0 bases, with 6 bases lying between them. Germline V gene sequence: CDR1 SGHTA, CDR2 FQGNSA. Alongside a J-beta primer mix, a sample-barcoded 5' primer served in a second PCR lasting 7 to 11 cycles. Each CDR3 protein gets one entry after TCRdb re-called the 5' RACE reads with MiXCR. The table shows around 900,000 distinct CDR3 sequences, with under 35% occurring only once. The sequenced material came from blood. The chain links TRBV7-2 to TRBJ1-2; D is undetermined. The sequence derives from a woman of 80 years or more in good health. The CDR3 coding sequence is TGTGCCAGCAGCTCCGTTACTAACTATGGCTACACCTTC. Its protein is CASSSVTNYGYTF.